The clone carrying this T cell receptor (beta chain) was seen once. This table comes from immunoSEQ multiplex PCR, and its TCRdb copy is limited to in-frame clones, with some not included. Among around 230,000 clones listed, roughly four fifths were seen once. These data originate in a study of blood T cell repertoires in COVID-19. With 4 bases clipped from V and 4 bases from J, the junction kept 11 bases outside the gene matches. This CDR3 comprises 15 residues. CDR1 is GTSNPN and CDR2 is SVGIG in the germline V gene (reference sequence). This sequence joins TRBV30 and TRBJ1-2, with TRBD1 matching over 8 bases. Sequencing was performed on peripheral blood. The receptor comes from a woman between 55 and 75 years old with active or convalescent COVID-19. CDR3 in DNA: TGTGCCTGGAACCCCCCGGACAGGGAGGGCTATGGCTACACCTTC. As protein: CAWNPPDREGYGYTF.